Below, 6 T cell receptor beta chains from the same sample are listed, as sequenced in a study of T cell changes during pregnancy in multiple sclerosis. TCRdb's copy holds only in-frame clones and misses some; the assay was immunoSEQ multiplex PCR. The profile covers 50,000 or so clones, with 85% to 95% appearing a single time and around 0.25% taken by the ten largest. Here the sequenced sample was CD4+ T cells from peripheral blood mononuclear cells, taken in the second trimester of pregnancy. All receptors come from a female donor with multiple sclerosis, enrolled in a pregnancy study.

CDR3 residues: CASGLGTGSLTQYF. In DNA form, the CDR3 reads TGTGCTAGTGGTTTGGGGACAGGCTCCCTTACCCAGTACTTC. This chain links TRBV12-5 with TRBJ2-5; 7 bases line up with TRBD1. J gave up 8 bases and V 1 base, and 7 bases lay outside the gene matches. Per the germline V gene, CDR1 is LGHNT and CDR2 is FRNRAP. This CDR3 spans 14 amino acids.

J is TRBJ2-2 and V is TRBV19, with D possibly being TRBD1 (6 bases). The CDR3 has 13 amino acids. CDR1 is LNHDA and CDR2 is SQIVND in the germline V gene (reference sequence). V dropped 6 bases and J dropped 6 bases, with 11 bases sitting between them. The CDR3 sequence: CASRGKGAGELFF. The CDR3 bases are TGTGCCAGTAGGGGTAAGGGGGCCGGGGAGCTGTTTTTT.

This chain uses TRBV13 with TRBJ1-6; TRBD1 matches 8 bases. Per the germline V gene, CDR1 is PRHDT and CDR2 is FYEKMQ (reference sequence). The CDR3 is 18 residues long. J gave up 2 bases and V 5 bases, and 11 bases lay outside the gene matches. In DNA, the CDR3 is TGTGCCAGCAGCCCCCGGCCAGGGGGCGTCACCTATAATTCACCCCTCCACTTT. Its translation is CASSPRPGGVTYNSPLHF.

CDR3 residues: CASSGISSYNEQFF. The CDR3 DNA sequence: TGTGCCAGCAGCGGCATTTCTTCCTACAATGAGCAGTTCTTC. V and J are TRBV5-6 and TRBJ2-1; D remains ambiguous. This CDR3 is 14 amino acids long. Germline V gives CDR1 SGHDT, CDR2 YYEEEE. Trimming stripped 4 bases from V and 1 base from J, with 9 bases between.

The rearrangement uses TRBV6-5 and TRBJ1-2; weak D call: TRBD1 (5 bases). The CDR3 is 15 amino acids. Germline lookup yields CDR1 MNHEY and CDR2 SVGAGI. Trimming cost V 6 bases and J 4 bases, with 18 bases left between them. The CDR3 sequence: CASSSRGGSPYGYTF. The CDR3 nucleotides read TGTGCCAGCAGCTCTAGGGGCGGGAGCCCCTATGGCTACACCTTC.

The genes are TRBV7-6 and TRBJ2-3, with 8 bases matching TRBD1. The V gene's germline CDR1 is SGHVS and CDR2 FNYEAQ. This CDR3 is 14 amino acids long. Germline trimming cut 4 bases from V and 3 bases from J; bases unmatched to any gene: 3. The DNA for the CDR3 is TGTGCCAGCAGCTCAGGACAGGGAACAGATACGCAGTATTTT. This encodes CASSSGQGTDTQYF. Combining the CDR3 with reference TRBV7-6 and TRBJ2-3 gives the whole variable domain GAGVSQSPRYKVTKRGQDVALRCDPISGHVSLYWYRQALGQGPEFLTYFNYEAQQDKSGLPNDRFSAERPEGSISTLTIQRTEQRDSAMYRCASSSGQGTDTQYFGPGTRLTVL.